These 23 T cell receptor beta chains were all obtained from the same sample, sequenced in a study of cytomegalovirus exposure and HLA in healthy donors. The study ran its PCR with 60 Vbeta and 13 Jbeta primers. Sequencing used immunoSEQ multiplex PCR; TCRdb keeps in-frame clones, though not all of them. This repertoire shows 120,000 or so clones, about 81% found once; its top ten account for 1.5% to 2%. Material: PBMCs. Receptor source: a man aged 40-50 years in good health and CMV-seronegative.

V gene TRBV6-5 combines with J gene TRBJ1-3; TRBD1 agrees at 7 bases. V lost 6 bases, J lost 3 bases, and 8 bases stayed unmatched. Germline-derived CDR1 and CDR2 are MNHEY and SVGAGI. The CDR3 is 15 amino acids. CDR3 nucleotides: TGTGCCAGCAGGGAACTACAGGGGTTTGGAAACACCATATATTTT. The encoded protein is CASRELQGFGNTIYF.

The CDR3 is CASSLRAGAGEDTQYF. The CDR3 coding sequence is TGTGCCAGCAGTCTCAGGGCCGGGGCGGGAGAAGATACGCAGTATTTT. This sequence joins TRBV7-6 and TRBJ2-3; 7 positions agree with TRBD2. Germline V gene data show CDR1 as SGHVS and CDR2 as FNYEAQ. V gave up 6 bases and J gave up 5 bases; unmatched junction bases: 14. CDR3 size: 16 residues.

CDR3 protein: CASGALGGTDTQYF. For the CDR3, the DNA is TGTGCCAGTGGTGCCCTGGGGGGGACAGATACGCAGTATTTT. This chain uses TRBV19 with TRBJ2-3; 7 bases map to TRBD2. CDR1 and CDR2 from the germline V gene are LNHDA and SQIVND (reference sequence). The CDR3 totals 14 residues. The J segment lost 3 bases and the V segment lost 8 bases, leaving 8 bases of the junction unmatched.

The chain links TRBV4-3 to TRBJ1-1, with D perhaps matching TRBD1 (5 bases). Germline CDR1 reads LGHNA; CDR2 reads YSLEER. Trimming took off 4 bases at V and 2 bases at J, with 11 bases between the two ends. CDR3 length equals 14 residues. CDR3 loop: CASSREGDNTEAFF. The CDR3 DNA follows: TGCGCCAGCAGCCGCGAAGGGGATAACACTGAAGCTTTCTTT.

The chain couples TRBV11-1 to TRBJ1-4, with D uncertain. Trimming removed 4 bases at V and 11 bases at J, with 17 bases between. CDR3 length equals 14 residues. From germline, CDR1 is SGHAT and CDR2 FQDESV (reference sequence). CDR3 in amino acids: CASSSSRETGKLFF. The CDR3, as DNA: TGTGCCAGCAGCTCCAGTCGGGAAACCGGGAAACTGTTTTTT.

V is TRBV4-3 and J is TRBJ2-5; the match to TRBD1 covers 8 bases. The assigned J gene may be wrong: the sequence end matches TRBJ2-7 better. The germline gives CDR1 LGHNA, CDR2 YSLEER. The CDR3 is 14 residues long. Written as DNA, the CDR3 is TGCGCCAGCAGCCAGGGACAGGAAGCCTACGAGCAGTACTTC. Translating gives CASSQGQEAYEQYF.

V gene TRBV6-5 combines with J gene TRBJ1-2, with 8 bases fitting TRBD1. Germline loops: CDR1 MNHEY, CDR2 SVGAGI. The CDR3 covers 14 residues. The V gene end was trimmed by 5 bases and the J gene end by 8 bases; junction bases not matched to a gene: 10. CDR3 loop: CASSPGQGYGGYTF. In DNA, the CDR3 is TGTGCCAGCAGTCCCGGACAGGGTTATGGAGGCTACACCTTC.

Only one count was recorded for this clone. The chain links TRBV28 to TRBJ2-7; the D gene is possibly TRBD2 (5 bases). V was cut by 6 bases and J by 0 bases, with 15 bases left in between. The CDR3 loop spans 15 amino acids. Germline CDR1 and CDR2: MDHEN and SYDVKM. This chain's CDR3 is CASSYGLTSSYEQYF. Written as DNA, the CDR3 is TGTGCCAGCAGCTATGGACTCACTAGCTCCTACGAGCAGTACTTC.

The chain uses TRBV7-3 and TRBJ2-6; no clear D. This CDR3 has 15 residues. Germline V gene sequence: CDR1 SGHTA, CDR2 FQGTGA. Trimming cost V 3 bases and J 0 bases, with 6 bases left between them. The CDR3 region has the DNA TGTGCCAGCAGCTTGTCATCCTCTGGGGCCAACGTCCTGACTTTC. Amino acid sequence: CASSLSSSGANVLTF.

J is TRBJ2-7 and V is TRBV5-4; 9 bases fit TRBD1. J lost 2 bases, V lost 2 bases, and 5 bases had no gene match. Germline CDR1 reads SGHNT; CDR2 reads YYREEE (reference sequence). The CDR3 spans 15 residues. The CDR3 is CASSFRGTGTYEQYF. As DNA, the CDR3 is TGTGCCAGCAGCTTTCGCGGGACAGGGACCTACGAGCAGTACTTC.

V is TRBV5-1 and J is TRBJ1-2; no clear D. With 4 bases removed from V and 2 bases from J, the gap between germline ends came to 12 bases. The CDR3 contains 14 residues. Germline V gene data show CDR1 as SGHRS and CDR2 as YFSETQ. CDR3 DNA sequence: TGCGCCAGCAGCCCCGAGGGCAGGAACTATGGCTACACCTTC. Amino acids: CASSPEGRNYGYTF.

This clone showed up just once. The rearrangement uses TRBV7-6 and TRBJ1-1, with D possibly TRBD1 on 6 matching bases. Germline CDR1 SGHVS, CDR2 FNYEAQ. Trimming cost V 4 bases and J 4 bases, with 10 bases left between them. There are 13 residues in the CDR3. The DNA of the CDR3 is TGTGCCAGCAGCTCGCAGGGGTTCACTGAAGCTTTCTTT. Encoded protein: CASSSQGFTEAFF.

The CDR3 DNA reads as TGTGCCAGCAGCTTAGCCGCGGCAAGCCGTCGATTCCAAGAGACCCAGTACTTC. It translates to CASSLAAASRRFQETQYF. The rearrangement links TRBV11-2 to TRBJ2-5; D unclear. The V end was cut by 1 base, the J end by 1 base, with 19 bases between. Looked up from germline, CDR1 is SGHAT and CDR2 is FQNNGV. The CDR3 runs 18 residues. The complete variable domain, with remaining parts taken from reference TRBV11-2 and TRBJ2-5, reads EAGVAQSPRYKIIEKRQSVAFWCNPISGHATLYWYQQILGQGPKLLIQFQNNGVVDDSQLPKDRFSAERLKGVDSTLKIQPAKLEDSAVYLCASSLAAASRRFQETQYFGPGTRLLVL.

The rearrangement uses TRBV7-2 and TRBJ2-2, with a weak D call TRBD1 (6 bases). Germline values: CDR1 SGHTA, CDR2 FQGNSA. This CDR3 is built from 14 residues. V lost 5 bases, J lost 8 bases, and 15 bases lay in between. CDR3 sequence reads: CASSVQQGRGELFF. CDR3 bases: TGTGCCAGCAGCGTACAACAGGGACGGGGGGAGCTGTTTTTT. The whole variable domain, remainder taken from reference TRBV7-2 and TRBJ2-2, is GAGVSQSPSNKVTEKGKDVELRCDPISGHTALYWYRQSLGQGLEFLIYFQGNSAPDKSGLPSDRFSAERTGGSVSTLTIQRTQQEDSAVYLCASSVQQGRGELFFGEGSRLTVL.

The chain is built from TRBV19 and TRBJ2-7, with TRBD2 identical over 10 bases. There are 17 residues in the CDR3. CDR1 and CDR2 (germline): LNHDA, SQIVND (reference sequence). Trimming at V came to 0 bases and at J to 5 bases, leaving 10 bases not matched to a gene. CDR3 DNA sequence: TGTGCCAGTAGTATAGATTCCCTGCTAGCGGGAGCAAACGAGCAGTACTTC. It is translated as CASSIDSLLAGANEQYF.

J is TRBJ2-1 and V is TRBV9; D is possibly TRBD2 (6 bases). The germline CDR1 and CDR2 sequences are SGDLS and YYNGEE. The CDR3 runs 15 residues. V dropped 3 bases and J dropped 3 bases, with 13 bases sitting between them. The CDR3 DNA sequence: TGTGCCAGCAGCGGGGGGGACCCCTACTACAATGAGCAGTTCTTC. Encoded protein: CASSGGDPYYNEQFF.

CDR3 bases: TGCGCCAGCAGCTTGGGTGGGACAGTAAACAATGAGCAGTTCTTC. It specifies CASSLGGTVNNEQFF. V and J are TRBV5-1 and TRBJ2-1, with TRBD1 matching 7 bases. After removal of 0 bases from V and 5 bases from J, the junction contained 5 bases not matched to a gene. The CDR3 spans 15 residues. Germline values: CDR1 SGHRS, CDR2 YFSETQ.

The chain is built from TRBV4-1 and TRBJ1-1, with D possibly TRBD1 on 6 matching bases. Germline V gene sequence: CDR1 MGHRA, CDR2 YSYEKL. Trimming took off 0 bases at V and 6 bases at J, with 26 bases between the two ends. The length of the CDR3 is 19 residues. The CDR3 reads CASSQDDPGERVGIPEAFF. The CDR3, as DNA: TGCGCCAGCAGCCAAGATGACCCAGGGGAACGGGTAGGGATCCCTGAAGCTTTCTTT.

The rearrangement links TRBV7-5 to TRBJ1-4. TRBV7-5 is deemed a pseudogene. The length of the CDR3 is 17 residues. The CDR3 DNA reads TGTGCCAGAAGCTTACAACGGGGACTCCTAAGGCGTGAAAAACTGTTTTTT. Residues: CARSLQRGLLRREKLFF.

This sequence joins TRBV7-9 and TRBJ2-5; 12 nucleotides match TRBD2. The CDR3 has 17 residues. Germline-derived CDR1 and CDR2 are SEHNR and FQNEAQ (reference sequence). The junction had 5 bases not matched to a gene; V was cut back by 1 base and J by 2 bases. The CDR3 region has the DNA TGTGCCAGCAGCTTAGGGGCTAGCGGGAGGGGGCAAGAGACCCAGTACTTC. This gives the protein CASSLGASGRGQETQYF.

This rearrangement joins TRBV6-1 to TRBJ2-2; 15 nucleotides line up with TRBD2. The CDR3 totals 15 residues. Germline V gene data show CDR1 as MNHNS and CDR2 as SASEGT. V lost 6 bases, J lost 9 bases, and 5 bases stayed unmatched. As DNA, the CDR3 is TGTGCCAGCAGGGGGACTAGCGGGGGGATCCGGGAGCTGTTTTTT. The encoded protein is CASRGTSGGIRELFF.

CDR3: CASSQSDSYGYTF. Here the CDR3 DNA reads TGTGCCAGCTCTCAATCGGACAGCTATGGCTACACCTTC. The chain has TRBV18 and TRBJ1-2; weak D call: TRBD1 (6 bases). The CDR3 spans 13 residues. Germline loops: CDR1 KGHSH, CDR2 LQKENI. Trimming shortened V by 6 bases and J by 4 bases, and 12 bases separated the two germline ends. Together with reference TRBV18 and TRBJ1-2, the CDR3 gives the full variable domain: NAGVMQNPRHLVRRRGQEARLRCSPMKGHSHVYWYRQLPEEGLKFMVYLQKENIIDESGMPKERFSAEFPKEGPSILRIQQVVRGDSAAYFCASSQSDSYGYTFGSGTRLTVV.

The CDR3 nucleotides read TGTGCCAGCAGTCGACAGAGAAACACCGGGGAGCTGTTTTTT. Translation: CASSRQRNTGELFF. The gene calls are TRBV6-5 and TRBJ2-2; TRBD1 is a possible D gene (5 bases). Trimming removed 5 bases at V and 2 bases at J, with 9 bases between. The CDR3 length is 14 residues. Germline V lookup: CDR1 MNHEY, CDR2 SVGAGI.